This TCR beta chain is from a study of blood T cell repertoires in COVID-19. Overall study: Spain, Italy and the United States supplied samples that represented acute and convalescent COVID-19. The analysed material was cDNA or gDNA that came from T cells, B-cell-depleted T cells, or PBMCs.

The length of the CDR3 is 16 residues. V dropped 4 bases and J dropped 1 base, with 16 bases sitting between them. The germline V gene has CDR1 SGHNT and CDR2 YYREEE (reference sequence). Clones were read by immunoSEQ multiplex PCR, and TCRdb kept only the in-frame ones, dropping some. The repertoire holds roughly 700,000 clones, with 85% to 90% as singletons. This TCR came from a woman younger than 30 with acute or convalescent COVID-19. The gene calls are TRBV5-4 and TRBJ2-3; D is possibly TRBD2 (6 bases). The sequenced sample was peripheral blood. Here the CDR3 reads CASSPSMGLRTDTQYF. The CDR3 nucleotides read TGTGCCAGCAGCCCATCGATGGGACTCCGCACAGATACGCAGTATTTT.